This T cell receptor beta chain was sequenced during a study of tissue T cells after allogeneic stem cell transplantation. Study-wide findings and caveats: Shared clones across patients were few; motif clustering revealed tissue-specific shared signatures.

Time point in this sample: mouse harvest day 14 after allogeneic transplant. The graft held 10^6 splenic CD5+ T cells and 10^7 T-cell-depleted bone marrow cells. Tissues came from B6→BALB/c major-mismatch GVHD mice at day 7 or 14. Per the germline V gene, CDR1 is NSHNY and CDR2 is SYGAGN. There are 14 residues in the CDR3. Clones were sequenced by immunoSEQ multiplex PCR, and TCRdb holds only the in-frame ones, with some missing. The table lists 3,500 to 5,500 clones, around 49% of them singletons, with less than 20% in the top ten. A remark on this clone: The antigen remains unidentified. Sequence at one end of the junction differs from germline and may be a read error. The gene symbols are mouse symbols. Read sequence stops 1 residue before the CDR3 end, and the germline J gene provides the missing end.

Specimen: lymph node tissue. The chain joins TRBV13-1 to TRBJ2-1; TRBD2 matches 7 bases. This clonotype was obtained from a female BALB/c mouse given C57BL/6 T cells with graft-versus-host disease after an allogeneic hematopoietic cell transplant. The CDR3 region is CASGDRGGYAEQFF. The CDR3 DNA, read in part, is TGTGCCAGCGGTGACCGGGGGGGCTATGCTGAGCAGTTC.